The sequence of this T cell receptor beta chain was determined in a study of OX40 agonist ivuxolimab in advanced cancers. Study-level background: An anti-OX40 (CD134) antibody with agonistic activity, ivuxolimab, was administered to patients. A diagnosis of hepatocellular carcinoma, melanoma, renal cell or head and neck cancer was present in dose-escalation patients.

Broader study findings: Patients who responded partially at 0.1-3.0 mg/kg showed clonal expansion ranking among the lowest.

Generated by immunoSEQ multiplex PCR, the TCRdb table keeps only in-frame clones and is missing some. The sample lists roughly 48,000 clones, 65% to 85% seen once, with more than 0.95% in the top ten. On this clone itself: The antigen remains undetermined.

This material consisted of CD4+ or CD8+ T cells sorted from blood, taken in a trial of the OX40 agonist ivuxolimab. This TCR was recovered from an adult with an advanced solid tumor such as melanoma, head and neck, liver or kidney cancer.

Written as DNA, the CDR3 is TGTGCCTGGGCGGACAGCAGCAATCAGCCCCAGCATTTT. Translation gives CAWADSSNQPQHF. The genes are TRBV30 and TRBJ1-5; the D gene is possibly TRBD1 (6 bases). CDR1 is GTSNPN and CDR2 is SVGIG in the germline V gene (reference sequence). Trimming pared 5 bases from V and 1 base from J, leaving 9 bases between. The CDR3 has 13 amino acids. The variable domain in full, completed from reference TRBV30 and TRBJ1-5, reads SQTIHQWPATLVQPVGSPLSLECTVEGTSNPNLYWYRQAAGRGLQLLFYSVGIGQISSEVPQNLSASRPQDRQFILSSKKLLLSDSGFYLCAWADSSNQPQHFGDGTRLSIL.